Presented here are 2 T cell receptor beta chains from one specimen sequenced in a study of neurological immune-mediated disorders. MiXCR, applied by TCRdb to the 5' RACE reads, yields one record per CDR3 protein. The data hold more than 40,000 distinct CDR3 sequences, with about 1.8% observed a single time. The source material was PBMCs. The receptor set was obtained from a woman in her 40s with multiple sclerosis.

The table lists this clonotype with a few counts. The genes are TRBV18 and TRBJ1-5; TRBD1 matches at 8 bases. This CDR3 spans 14 amino acids. V gave up 8 bases and J gave up 2 bases; unmatched junction bases: 5. Germline V lookup: CDR1 KGHSH, CDR2 LQKENI. CDR3 amino acids: CASTAQGGNQPQHF. CDR3 coding DNA: TGTGCCAGCACTGCACAGGGGGGCAATCAGCCCCAGCATTTT.

This clonotype was seen ten or more times. This rearrangement joins TRBV20-1 to TRBJ1-6; maybe TRBD1 (5 bases). The CDR3 loop spans 14 amino acids. The V gene lost 0 bases and the J gene lost 7 bases, with 10 bases spanning the gap. CDR1 and CDR2 (germline): DFQATT, SNEGSKA (reference sequence). The CDR3 protein is CSARDRVNNSPLHF. The CDR3, as DNA: TGCAGTGCTAGAGACAGGGTGAACAATTCACCCCTCCACTTT.